A selection of T cell receptor beta chains follows, all from one sample in a study of blood T cell repertoires in COVID-19. This table comes from immunoSEQ multiplex PCR, and its TCRdb copy is limited to in-frame clones, with some not included. The sample yields 100,000 to 120,000 clones, approximately 90% seen once. Specimen: peripheral blood. Source of these receptors: a woman aged 45-60 years with acute or convalescent COVID-19. Each CDR3 is given with its conserved first and last residue. D genes are given only for firm matches. The size of a clone is reported for some rows only, either as once, few or many, or as a class for expanded clones.

v_gene: TRBV3-1/TRBV3-2; abundance: NA; j_gene: TRBJ1-6; d_gene: NA; CDR3nt: TGTGCCAGCAGTCCGGCGGTACGGGGTTCACCCCTCCACTTT; CDR3aa: CASSPAVRGSPLHF
v_gene: TRBV6-1; abundance: once; j_gene: TRBJ2-1; d_gene: TRBD1; CDR3nt: TGTGCCAGCAGTGAAGCGTGGACAGGTGGCAGGTGGGGAGAGCAGTTCTTC; CDR3aa: CASSEAWTGGRWGEQFF
v_gene: TRBV5-4; abundance: NA; j_gene: TRBJ2-5; d_gene: TRBD2; CDR3nt: TGTGCCAGCAAAAGTGGACTAGCGGGAGGGTACCAAGAGACCCAGTACTTC; CDR3aa: CASKSGLAGGYQETQYF
v_gene: TRBV19; abundance: NA; j_gene: TRBJ2-1; d_gene: TRBD2; CDR3nt: TGTGCCAGTGCGACCTCAGCGGGAGGATCCTACAATGAGCAGTTCTTC; CDR3aa: CASATSAGGSYNEQFF
v_gene: TRBV11-2; abundance: NA; j_gene: TRBJ2-5; d_gene: TRBD2; CDR3nt: TGTGCCAGCAGCTCAAGACTAGCGGATCAGAGAACCCAGTACTTC; CDR3aa: CASSSRLADQRTQYF
v_gene: TRBV5-8; abundance: once; j_gene: TRBJ2-1; d_gene: NA; CDR3nt: TGTGCCAGCAGCCTCGGGATTAACTACAATGAGCAGTTCTTC; CDR3aa: CASSLGINYNEQFF
v_gene: TRBV11-2; abundance: once; j_gene: TRBJ2-7; d_gene: NA; CDR3nt: TGTGCCAGCAGCTCCCAGGGCTTCGAGCAGTACTTC; CDR3aa: CASSSQGFEQYF
v_gene: TRBV3-1/TRBV3-2; abundance: NA; j_gene: TRBJ2-2; d_gene: TRBD2; CDR3nt: TGTGCCAGCACCTCCGGGGGGGGACCGAACACCGGGGAGCTGTTTTTT; CDR3aa: CASTSGGGPNTGELFF
v_gene: TRBV5-1; abundance: NA; j_gene: TRBJ2-3; d_gene: NA; CDR3nt: TGCGCCAGCAGCTTGGGCGGGTCCGATGGGGAGTATTTT; CDR3aa: CASSLGGSDGEYF
v_gene: TRBV11-2; abundance: NA; j_gene: TRBJ2-5; d_gene: TRBD1; CDR3nt: TGTGCCAGCAGCCGGGACAGGGGGCAAGAGACCCAGTACTTC; CDR3aa: CASSRDRGQETQYF
v_gene: TRBV19; abundance: NA; j_gene: TRBJ2-5; d_gene: TRBD1; CDR3nt: TGTGCCAGTAGTTCGACTTGGGACAGGGGGTGGGAGACCCAGTACTTC; CDR3aa: CASSSTWDRGWETQYF
v_gene: TRBV2; abundance: once; j_gene: TRBJ1-1; d_gene: NA; CDR3nt: TGTGCCAGCACCGAGCAGGGGACCATTGGGGGAGCTTTCTTT; CDR3aa: CASTEQGTIGGAFF
v_gene: TRBV5-6; abundance: NA; j_gene: TRBJ2-2; d_gene: TRBD2; CDR3nt: TGTGCCAGCAGCTGGAAAACCGGGCTAGCGGGAGTAAGCACCGGGGAGCTGTTTTTT; CDR3aa: CASSWKTGLAGVSTGELFF
v_gene: TRBV28; abundance: NA; j_gene: TRBJ2-7; d_gene: TRBD1; CDR3nt: TGTGCCAGCAGCAGGACAGGGTATGGCGAGCAGTACTTC; CDR3aa: CASSRTGYGEQYF
v_gene: TRBV29-1; abundance: NA; j_gene: TRBJ1-1; d_gene: NA; CDR3nt: TGCAGCGTTGAAGGCAGTATCATGAACACTGAAGCTTTCTTT; CDR3aa: CSVEGSIMNTEAFF
v_gene: TRBV18; abundance: NA; j_gene: TRBJ1-1; d_gene: NA; CDR3nt: TGTGCCAGCAACAACCCTTCATTGCTGAACACTGAAGCTTTCTTT; CDR3aa: CASNNPSLLNTEAFF